The rows below give T cell receptor beta chains drawn from one sample of a study of T cell changes during pregnancy in multiple sclerosis. Produced via immunoSEQ multiplex PCR; TCRdb's table is partial and in-frame only. The table records around 100,000 clones, about nine tenths of them present only once. The material was peripheral blood, obtained after pregnancy. These receptors all come from a female donor with multiple sclerosis, enrolled in a pregnancy study. CDR3s include the opening cysteine and the closing phenylalanine or tryptophan. D genes are given only for firm matches. Size tells how often a clone was seen (once, few, many) or the class of an expanded clone, and some rows leave it out.

d_call: NA; j_call: TRBJ2-7; v_call: TRBV4-1; clone_size: NA; cdr3_nt: TGCGCCAGCAGCCAATTCCTGTTGACGGACGTGAACAGGGACGAGCAGTACTTC; cdr3_aa: CASSQFLLTDVNRDEQYF
d_call: TRBD2; j_call: TRBJ2-5; v_call: TRBV11-3; clone_size: NA; cdr3_nt: TGTGCCAGCAGCTTAGGTGGGACTAGCGTACAAGAGACCCAGTACTTC; cdr3_aa: CASSLGGTSVQETQYF
d_call: NA; j_call: TRBJ2-7; v_call: TRBV20-1; clone_size: NA; cdr3_nt: TGCAGTGCTAGGTTCAGCGAGCAGTACTTC; cdr3_aa: CSARFSEQYF
d_call: NA; j_call: TRBJ1-1; v_call: TRBV6-1; clone_size: NA; cdr3_nt: TGTGCCAGCGGCAGGGGCTGGGGTACTGAAGCTTTCTTT; cdr3_aa: CASGRGWGTEAFF
d_call: NA; j_call: TRBJ2-6; v_call: TRBV27; clone_size: NA; cdr3_nt: TGTGCCAGCAGTTTTATGGCCCCGATAAATTCTGGGGCCAACGTCCTGACTTTC; cdr3_aa: CASSFMAPINSGANVLTF
d_call: TRBD2; j_call: TRBJ2-7; v_call: TRBV4-2; clone_size: NA; cdr3_nt: TGTGCCAGCAGCCAAGCGACTAGCGGGAACTACGAGCAGTACTTC; cdr3_aa: CASSQATSGNYEQYF
d_call: TRBD1; j_call: TRBJ1-3; v_call: TRBV7-6; clone_size: NA; cdr3_nt: TGTGCCAGCAGTCTAGGACAGGGCGGAAACACCATATATTTT; cdr3_aa: CASSLGQGGNTIYF
d_call: NA; j_call: TRBJ2-1; v_call: TRBV6-1; clone_size: once; cdr3_nt: TGTGCCAGCAGTATACTAGGGCCAGACGATGAGCAGTTCTTC; cdr3_aa: CASSILGPDDEQFF
d_call: NA; j_call: TRBJ2-1; v_call: TRBV18; clone_size: NA; cdr3_nt: TGTGCCAGCTTACGAATACTATCCTCCCACAATGAGCAGTTCTTC; cdr3_aa: CASLRILSSHNEQFF
d_call: TRBD2; j_call: TRBJ2-1; v_call: TRBV7-7; clone_size: NA; cdr3_nt: TGTGCTAGCAGCTTTCTGGGACTAGCAGATTACAATGAGCAGTTCTTC; cdr3_aa: CASSFLGLADYNEQFF
d_call: TRBD1; j_call: TRBJ2-1; v_call: TRBV4-2; clone_size: NA; cdr3_nt: TGTGCCAGCAGCCACCGGGACAGACGTTCGAGCTCCTACAATGAGCAGTTCTTC; cdr3_aa: CASSHRDRRSSSYNEQFF
d_call: TRBD1; j_call: TRBJ1-6; v_call: TRBV10-3; clone_size: few; cdr3_nt: TGTGCCATCAGTGAGCTCCAGGCAGGGGGGAGCTCCTATAATTCACCCCTCCACTTT; cdr3_aa: CAISELQAGGSSYNSPLHF
d_call: TRBD2; j_call: TRBJ2-7; v_call: TRBV15; clone_size: NA; cdr3_nt: TGTGCCACCAGCAGAGAACTAGCGGGCTACGAGCAGTACTTC; cdr3_aa: CATSRELAGYEQYF
d_call: NA; j_call: TRBJ1-1; v_call: TRBV4-3; clone_size: NA; cdr3_nt: TGCGCCAGCAGCCAAGATCTCGAGGCCGAAGCTTTCTTT; cdr3_aa: CASSQDLEAEAFF
d_call: NA; j_call: TRBJ2-3; v_call: TRBV4-1; clone_size: NA; cdr3_nt: TGCGCCAGCAGCCAAACAGGGTTTAGGGATACGCAGTATTTT; cdr3_aa: CASSQTGFRDTQYF
d_call: NA; j_call: TRBJ1-1; v_call: TRBV6-5; clone_size: NA; cdr3_nt: TGTGCCAGCAATACGGGTCGGGAGGTAGCTTTCTTT; cdr3_aa: CASNTGREVAFF
d_call: TRBD1; j_call: TRBJ1-1; v_call: TRBV10-3; clone_size: NA; cdr3_nt: TGTGCCATCAGTGAGACAGGGGGGATGAACACTGAAGCTTTCTTT; cdr3_aa: CAISETGGMNTEAFF
d_call: NA; j_call: TRBJ2-7; v_call: TRBV15; clone_size: NA; cdr3_nt: TGTGCCACCAGCAGAGGGGCCACAAGCCGTCCCCTCGTCGAGCAGTACTTC; cdr3_aa: CATSRGATSRPLVEQYF
d_call: NA; j_call: TRBJ1-1; v_call: TRBV6-6; clone_size: NA; cdr3_nt: TGTGCCAGCAGTTTCACAGGGAACACTGAAGCTTTCTTT; cdr3_aa: CASSFTGNTEAFF
d_call: TRBD2; j_call: TRBJ2-1; v_call: TRBV5-1; clone_size: NA; cdr3_nt: TGCGCCAGCAGCCCGAGAGAGCGGGGAAGGGGCAATGAGCAGTTCTTC; cdr3_aa: CASSPRERGRGNEQFF
d_call: NA; j_call: TRBJ2-1; v_call: TRBV19; clone_size: NA; cdr3_nt: TGTGCCAGTAGTCACCTCGAAGGACTCCGCAATGAGCAGTTCTTC; cdr3_aa: CASSHLEGLRNEQFF
d_call: NA; j_call: TRBJ2-7; v_call: TRBV6-5; clone_size: NA; cdr3_nt: TGTGCCAGCAGTCCGCTGACGGGGAGCTCCTACGAGCAGTACTTC; cdr3_aa: CASSPLTGSSYEQYF
d_call: TRBD1; j_call: TRBJ2-7; v_call: TRBV27; clone_size: NA; cdr3_nt: TGTGCCAGCAGTTTAGGTTCGCTGGACAGGGGGCGCGAAGACTCCTACGAGCAGTACTTC; cdr3_aa: CASSLGSLDRGREDSYEQYF
d_call: NA; j_call: TRBJ2-7; v_call: TRBV28; clone_size: NA; cdr3_nt: TGTGCCAGCAGTTTCGTGGTGTCGGCGGGGTACTACGAGCAGTACTTC; cdr3_aa: CASSFVVSAGYYEQYF
d_call: NA; j_call: TRBJ2-5; v_call: TRBV7-9; clone_size: NA; cdr3_nt: TGTGCCAGCCAGCGGGACCAAGAGACCCAGTACTTC; cdr3_aa: CASQRDQETQYF
d_call: NA; j_call: TRBJ2-6; v_call: TRBV7-2; clone_size: NA; cdr3_nt: TGTGCCAGCAGCTCCTACAGTGTATCTGGGGCCAACGTCCTGACTTTC; cdr3_aa: CASSSYSVSGANVLTF
d_call: NA; j_call: TRBJ1-2; v_call: TRBV30; clone_size: NA; cdr3_nt: TGTGCCTGGAGCCAAACAGGGAACTATGGCTACACCTTC; cdr3_aa: CAWSQTGNYGYTF
d_call: NA; j_call: TRBJ1-2; v_call: TRBV6-1; clone_size: NA; cdr3_nt: TGTGCCAGCAGTGAAGGGGGGGGGAAGTATGGCTACACCTTC; cdr3_aa: CASSEGGGKYGYTF
d_call: NA; j_call: TRBJ2-5; v_call: TRBV25-1; clone_size: NA; cdr3_nt: TGTGCCAGCAGTGAAGACAATGTTCAACAAGAGACCCAGTACTTC; cdr3_aa: CASSEDNVQQETQYF
d_call: NA; j_call: TRBJ1-1; v_call: TRBV9; clone_size: NA; cdr3_nt: TGTGCCAGCAGCGGGTTACGGGACACTGAAGCTTTCTTT; cdr3_aa: CASSGLRDTEAFF
d_call: TRBD1; j_call: TRBJ1-2; v_call: TRBV14; clone_size: few; cdr3_nt: TGTGCCAGCAGCCAATGGGACAGGGGGCTCTATGGCTACACCTTC; cdr3_aa: CASSQWDRGLYGYTF
d_call: NA; j_call: TRBJ2-5; v_call: TRBV27; clone_size: NA; cdr3_nt: TGTGCCAGCAGCCCCGGGGGGCCGGAGACCCAGTACTTC; cdr3_aa: CASSPGGPETQYF
d_call: TRBD1; j_call: TRBJ1-2; v_call: TRBV5-1; clone_size: NA; cdr3_nt: TGCGCCAGCAGCCTCGGGACAGGAGGCGGCTACACCTTC; cdr3_aa: CASSLGTGGGYTF
d_call: TRBD1; j_call: TRBJ1-2; v_call: TRBV7-3; clone_size: NA; cdr3_nt: TGTGCCAGCAGCTTATCTCCAGGGGGCGATTCTAGATCGGGCTACACCTTC; cdr3_aa: CASSLSPGGDSRSGYTF
d_call: TRBD1; j_call: TRBJ2-7; v_call: TRBV28; clone_size: NA; cdr3_nt: TGTGCCAGCAGGTTGACAGGGCTGTCCTACGAGCAGTACTTC; cdr3_aa: CASRLTGLSYEQYF
d_call: TRBD1; j_call: TRBJ1-1; v_call: TRBV29-1; clone_size: once; cdr3_nt: TGCAGCGTCAAAGCAGGGACAGGGATTACTGAAGCTTTCTTT; cdr3_aa: CSVKAGTGITEAFF
d_call: TRBD2; j_call: TRBJ2-5; v_call: TRBV14; clone_size: once; cdr3_nt: TGTGCCAGCAGCCGCGGGGGAGAATGGGAGACCCAGTACTTC; cdr3_aa: CASSRGGEWETQYF
d_call: NA; j_call: TRBJ2-7; v_call: TRBV20-1; clone_size: NA; cdr3_nt: TGCAGTGCTTGGACTCGGGAGCAGTACTTC; cdr3_aa: CSAWTREQYF
d_call: NA; j_call: TRBJ1-2; v_call: TRBV28; clone_size: NA; cdr3_nt: TGTGCCAGCAGTTTTGGTCAGAACTATGGCTACACCTTC; cdr3_aa: CASSFGQNYGYTF
d_call: TRBD1; j_call: TRBJ2-3; v_call: TRBV18; clone_size: NA; cdr3_nt: TGTGCCAGCTCACAGTCTACCGCGACAGGGGGCATCACAGATACGCAGTATTTT; cdr3_aa: CASSQSTATGGITDTQYF
d_call: NA; j_call: TRBJ2-3; v_call: TRBV15; clone_size: NA; cdr3_nt: TGTGCCACCAGCAGTACAGGGAGGGGGGGAGATACGCAGTATTTT; cdr3_aa: CATSSTGRGGDTQYF
d_call: TRBD2; j_call: TRBJ2-3; v_call: TRBV4-2; clone_size: NA; cdr3_nt: TGTGCCAGCAGCCAAGATCTACTTGGCGGGAGGGGGACAGATACGCAGTATTTT; cdr3_aa: CASSQDLLGGRGTDTQYF
d_call: TRBD2; j_call: TRBJ2-7; v_call: TRBV27; clone_size: NA; cdr3_nt: TGTGCCAGCAGTTTATCGACAGCGGGGCCAACGGGGGAGCAGTACTTC; cdr3_aa: CASSLSTAGPTGEQYF
d_call: NA; j_call: TRBJ1-6; v_call: TRBV27; clone_size: NA; cdr3_nt: TGTGCCAGCACTTCCCACATGGGGAGTTTGGGGAATTCACCCCTCCACTTT; cdr3_aa: CASTSHMGSLGNSPLHF
d_call: NA; j_call: TRBJ1-1; v_call: TRBV15; clone_size: NA; cdr3_nt: TGTGCCACCAGCAGTACCAGGAACACTGAAGCTTTCTTT; cdr3_aa: CATSSTRNTEAFF
d_call: TRBD1; j_call: TRBJ1-5; v_call: TRBV6-1; clone_size: NA; cdr3_nt: TGTGCCAGCAGTGATGGGGACAGAGATCAGCCCCAGCATTTT; cdr3_aa: CASSDGDRDQPQHF
d_call: NA; j_call: TRBJ2-5; v_call: TRBV30; clone_size: NA; cdr3_nt: TGTGCCTGGAGTCAACTCTTAGGGGGAGAGACCCAGTACTTC; cdr3_aa: CAWSQLLGGETQYF
d_call: TRBD1; j_call: TRBJ2-2; v_call: TRBV13; clone_size: NA; cdr3_nt: TGTGCCAGCAGCCGACAGGGGTACACCGGGGAGCTGTTTTTT; cdr3_aa: CASSRQGYTGELFF
d_call: TRBD1; j_call: TRBJ1-5; v_call: TRBV19; clone_size: NA; cdr3_nt: TGTGCCAGTAGGCGATTGACAGGGGTAGGCAATCAGCCCCAGCATTTT; cdr3_aa: CASRRLTGVGNQPQHF
d_call: TRBD1; j_call: TRBJ1-4; v_call: TRBV7-4; clone_size: NA; cdr3_nt: TGTGCCAGCAGCCCGCGGACAGGGGAGGTTGTTAATGAAAAACTGTTTTTT; cdr3_aa: CASSPRTGEVVNEKLFF
d_call: NA; j_call: TRBJ2-1; v_call: TRBV28; clone_size: once; cdr3_nt: TGTGCCAGCAAAACATATTCCAATGAGCAGTTCTTC; cdr3_aa: CASKTYSNEQFF
d_call: NA; j_call: TRBJ1-1; v_call: TRBV15; clone_size: NA; cdr3_nt: TGTGCCACCAGCAGACCTCGACAGGCCTCAAACACTGAAGCTTTCTTT; cdr3_aa: CATSRPRQASNTEAFF
d_call: NA; j_call: TRBJ2-7; v_call: TRBV4-2; clone_size: NA; cdr3_nt: TGTGCCAGCAGCCAAGATTACAGCCCTTACTACGAGCAGTACTTC; cdr3_aa: CASSQDYSPYYEQYF
d_call: NA; j_call: TRBJ1-1; v_call: TRBV12-5; clone_size: NA; cdr3_nt: TGTGCTAGTGGTTTGGTTTCTCACAGGCAGGACTATGGTTTCTTT; cdr3_aa: CASGLVSHRQDYGFF
d_call: TRBD2; j_call: TRBJ2-1; v_call: TRBV19; clone_size: NA; cdr3_nt: TGTGCCAGTAGTATGGTGTCGGGAGGGCGAATTGAGCAGTTCTTC; cdr3_aa: CASSMVSGGRIEQFF
d_call: NA; j_call: TRBJ2-7; v_call: TRBV30; clone_size: few; cdr3_nt: TGTGCCTGGGACAAGGTGAGTAGATCCTACGAGCAGTACTTC; cdr3_aa: CAWDKVSRSYEQYF
d_call: TRBD1; j_call: TRBJ2-1; v_call: TRBV18; clone_size: NA; cdr3_nt: TGTGCCAGCTCACCAACCCCTGGACAGGACAACAATGAGCAGTTCTTC; cdr3_aa: CASSPTPGQDNNEQFF